This T cell receptor beta chain originates from a study of cytomegalovirus exposure and HLA in healthy donors. General observations from the study: Previously analyzed data showed that most TCR beta V segments were productive at a frequency of about 87% or about 30%. In a later analysis, several top co-occurrence clusters appeared linked to parvovirus B19, influenza, CMV and Epstein-Barr virus.

Germline-derived CDR1 and CDR2 are SEHNR and FQNEAQ (reference sequence). V was trimmed by 0 bases and J by 9 bases, leaving 3 bases between them. The CDR3 covers 12 residues. Comment on this clone: Its cognate antigen is unknown.

PCR was performed using 60 Vbeta and 13 Jbeta primers. Clones were read by immunoSEQ multiplex PCR, and TCRdb kept only the in-frame ones, dropping some. The sample contains more than 95,000 clones, around 79% of which appear only once. The chain links TRBV7-9 to TRBJ1-6; D unresolved. Input material: PBMCs. The source of this sequence is a female donor in good health and CMV-seropositive. In DNA, the CDR3 is TGTGCCAGCAGCTTAGCTAGTTCACCCCTCCACTTT. Amino acid sequence: CASSLASSPLHF.